This T cell receptor (beta chain) stems from a study of blood T cell repertoires in COVID-19. Two negative PCRs, clearance, or symptom resolution had been documented for recovered Cohort 3 donors. Germline CDR1 SEHNR, CDR2 FQNEAQ (reference sequence). The V end was cut by 1 base, the J end by 6 bases, with 15 bases between. The CDR3 runs 15 residues. The method was immunoSEQ multiplex PCR; TCRdb's version includes in-frame clones alone and lacks a portion of them. The sample has under 300,000 clones, about 80% seen once. The chain combines TRBV7-9 with TRBJ1-2; no clear D. Input material: PBMCs or T cells enriched from blood (not recorded which). The sequence came from a man between 40 and 49 years old who had recovered from COVID-19. The CDR3, as DNA: TGTGCCAGCAGCTTAGGGGCAGCTTTTAGCGATGGCTACACCTTC. Amino acids: CASSLGAAFSDGYTF.